This T cell receptor beta chain was profiled in a study of Graves' ophthalmopathy and Graves' hyperthyroidism. Broader study findings: Detection in blood was also observed for most expanded thyroid clonotypes above 0.001 frequency.

From RNA, the CDR3 regions of TCR beta chains were amplified and sequenced. First-round RT-PCR relied on HTBI primers, and a second-round multiplex PCR came next. In TCRdb, the multiplex PCR reads were re-called with MiXCR into one record per CDR3 protein. The sample yields 500,000 to 600,000 distinct CDR3 sequences, 35% to 40% seen once. Germline V gives CDR1 GTSNPN, CDR2 SVGIG (reference sequence). The CDR3 runs 14 residues. The V end lost 0 bases, the J end lost 5 bases, and 8 bases lay between the germline ends. As regards this clonotype: As yet, its antigen is unknown.

Aged 18 to 65, the patients with hyperthyroidism had under 2 months' duration and were newly diagnosed. Additional autoimmune diseases, uncontrolled infections, pregnancy or lactation disqualified patients. The gene calls are TRBV30 and TRBJ1-6, with unresolved D. The sequence derives from an adult man with Graves' hyperthyroidism. Source material: peripheral blood or thyroid tissue (not recorded which). This CDR3 reads CAWSVLPNNSPLHF. Here the CDR3 DNA reads TGTGCCTGGAGTGTACTTCCCAATAATTCACCCCTCCACTTT.